This entry concerns a single T cell receptor beta chain. It lacks a known antigen. Base qualities are not provided; no much larger clone lies one nucleotide away. This entry comes from a study of T cell responses to AZD1222 COVID-19 vaccine (dated by TCRdb to 2020 to 2023). As for the study more broadly: Because spike-specific TCR depth and breadth did not differ between the two schedules, AZD1222 recipients who got a second dose at roughly 4 weeks were pooled with those who got a second dose at roughly 12 weeks. Trial participants were enrolled by age into subgroups of 18-55, 56-69 and 70-plus years, and around 150, 29 and 61 TCR-sequenced participants, respectively, were included in these subgroups. TCR sequencing covered fewer than 250 trial participants: roughly 200 given two doses of AZD1222 and approximately 25 given two doses of MenACWY control vaccine.

The sample's time point label is to be understood as: baseline before first vaccination. Vaccinee samples were obtained from the UK trials COV001 and COV002, which included a single-blind randomized controlled phase 2/3 trial of AZD1222 (ChAdOx1 nCoV-19) in healthy adults. For TCRbeta chain sequencing, PBMC samples from trial participants were taken at day 0 and at day 28 after the second dose. Study-wide conclusions, independent of this receptor: Conclusions about previously exposed vaccinees are limited because only five to seven AZD1222 recipients were SARS-CoV-2 seropositive at baseline. CD4 TCRs associated with the vaccine covered the entire spike protein, and the dominant responses were in regions 160-218 and 743-854. Because no day 14 peak-response samples were available, the repertoires could be characterized only after the peak T cell response. A significant rise in spike-specific TCR breadth and depth was observed after two AZD1222 doses relative to day 0 and relative to MenACWY recipients. Participants were mostly white British and included more females than males, and it was suggested by the authors that clonal diversity may have been underestimated. In the small 56-69-year group, the increase in depth fell short of significance, most likely because of low power. Epitopes outside the regions mutated in the B.1.351 and B.1.1.7 variants were reportedly recognized by nearly half of the unique spike-specific TCRs.

The CDR3 regions of human TCRbeta chains were analyzed by immunosequencing. From the authors' description of their analysis: Repertoire TCRs were checked for matches against a reference library of SARS-CoV-2-specific TCRs that had been generated using the MIRA antigen-specificity platform. Breadth was defined as the fraction of unique TCRs that were SARS-CoV-2-associated, and depth was defined as the fraction of total T cells that were SARS-CoV-2-associated. Using the MIRA data, each spike-specific TCR was mapped to the spike region that the TCR reacts to and placed in a CD4 or CD8 class. Log10-transformed breadth and depth values were compared by one-way ANOVA with Sidak's multiple comparisons tests. Imported from immuneACCESS, the table was reduced by TCRdb to in-frame sequences with V and J called. These copies leave out some clones; in studies compared against another copy, an unresolved V gene accounts for under half, and the cause of the remainder is not known. From that table come the V and J calls and clone size; the DNA was used to work out D and trimming. The sample table shows some 90,000 clones, and approximately 90% are seen once. The ten largest clones add up to more than 1.3% of the sample.

Cut back by 1 base and 3 bases, the V and J ends lie 9 bases apart. Based on the germline V gene, the CDR1 and CDR2 sequences are SNHLY and FYNNEI. Including the terminal cysteine and phenylalanine, the CDR3 comprises 15 residues. Just the 45-base CDR3 DNA is kept, in frame starting at base 1. The sequence is built from TRBV2 and TRBJ2-2; the D call is possibly TRBD1 or TRBD2, each sharing 6 bases. The TCR originated in an adult in good health. Source: peripheral blood, taken on day 0 of AZD1222 vaccination. CDR3 reads: CASSEEGGYTGELFF. At the DNA level, the sequence is TGTGCCAGCAGTGAAGAGGGGGGCTACACCGGGGAGCTGTTTTTT. When the CDR3 is completed using the reference TRBV2 and TRBJ2-2 genes on either side, the full variable domain is EPEVTQTPSHQVTQMGQEVILRCVPISNHLYFYWYRQILGQKVEFLVSFYNNEISEKSEIFDDQFSVERPDGSNFTLKIRSTKLEDSAMYFCASSEEGGYTGELFFGEGSRLTVL.